Each of the 27 T cell receptor beta chains below was sequenced from the same sample in a study of blood T cell repertoires in COVID-19. The method was immunoSEQ multiplex PCR; TCRdb's version includes in-frame clones alone and lacks a portion of them. Of a few hundred thousand clones in the sample, approximately 78% were seen once. The sequenced sample was PBMCs or T cells enriched from blood (not recorded which). These receptors all stem from a man between 40 and 49 years old who had recovered from COVID-19.

This chain uses TRBV2 with TRBJ1-5; D unclear. The CDR3 is made up of 13 amino acids. The ends were cut back, 4 bases at V and 1 base at J, with 5 bases in the middle. Per germline, CDR1 SNHLY and CDR2 FYNNEI. In DNA, the CDR3 is TGTGCCAGCAGTGGACTCAGCAATCAGCCCCAGCATTTT. Its protein product is CASSGLSNQPQHF.

The CDR3 bases are TGTGCCATCAGTGAGGGAGGGCTTTATGGCTACACCTTC. Protein: CAISEGGLYGYTF. This chain uses TRBV10-3 with TRBJ1-2; no reliable D call. Trimming shortened V by 2 bases and J by 5 bases, and 9 bases separated the two germline ends. The CDR3 runs 13 residues. From germline, CDR1 is ENHRY and CDR2 SYGVKD.

The rearrangement links TRBV18 to TRBJ2-3, with 8 positions matching TRBD2. With V trimmed by 2 bases and J by 0 bases, 4 bases remained unmatched. The CDR3 has 16 residues. The germline gives CDR1 KGHSH, CDR2 LQKENI. The CDR3 DNA reads as TGTGCCAGCTCACCAAGCCTAGCGGGTAGCACAGATACGCAGTATTTT. Translating it yields CASSPSLAGSTDTQYF.

This chain connects TRBV20-1 to TRBJ2-7; D is undetermined. The germline gives CDR1 DFQATT, CDR2 SNEGSKA (reference sequence). V was trimmed by 3 bases and J by 2 bases, leaving 8 bases between them. This CDR3 contains 12 residues. The CDR3 coding sequence is TGCAGTGCTAGTGCTCTAACCTACGAGCAGTACTTC. Protein: CSASALTYEQYF.

The chain is built from TRBV11-2 and TRBJ2-5; 7 bases fit TRBD2. Germline lookup yields CDR1 SGHAT and CDR2 FQNNGV. V shed 6 bases and J 3 bases; nucleotides not matched to a gene: 10. The CDR3 length is 15 residues. CDR3 region: CASRRTRAGEETQYF. CDR3 DNA: TGTGCCAGCAGACGGACTCGGGCGGGGGAAGAGACCCAGTACTTC.

This rearrangement joins TRBV3-1 (or the pseudogene TRBV3-2) to TRBJ2-1; 9 nucleotides align to TRBD2. Germline V gene data show CDR1 as LGHDT and CDR2 as YNNKEL (reference sequence). The V gene end was trimmed by 0 bases and the J gene end by 12 bases; junction bases not matched to a gene: 15. This CDR3 is built from 17 residues. The CDR3 DNA reads TGTGCCAGCAGCCAAGACCCTCGCGGGCTAGCGGGAAGGAGGCAGTTCTTC. Translating gives CASSQDPRGLAGRRQFF.

This clone was seen once. The gene calls are TRBV3-1 (or the pseudogene TRBV3-2) and TRBJ1-3; D perhaps matches TRBD1 (5 bases). CDR3 length: 15 residues. Looked up from germline, CDR1 is LGHDT and CDR2 is YNNKEL (reference sequence). With 4 bases removed from V and 1 base from J, the gap between germline ends came to 11 bases. The CDR3 is CASSPQVLSGNTIYF. CDR3 nucleotides: TGTGCCAGCAGCCCACAGGTTCTTTCTGGAAACACCATATATTTT.

The chain is built from TRBV18 and TRBJ2-7, with 7 bases lining up with TRBD1. This CDR3 comprises 14 residues. V gave up 4 bases and J gave up 9 bases; unmatched junction bases: 12. The germline V gene has CDR1 KGHSH and CDR2 LQKENI. Here the CDR3 DNA reads TGTGCCAGCTCACGGGACAGATCCTTCTTAGGGCAGTACTTC. Residues: CASSRDRSFLGQYF.

The chain combines TRBV18 with TRBJ1-4, with D hard to call. Germline assignment: CDR1 KGHSH and CDR2 LQKENI. V was clipped by 2 bases and J by 3 bases, with 13 bases between them. The CDR3 sequence is 16 residues long. CDR3 in DNA: TGTGCCAGCTCACCATCGTACCTACTAGCTAATGAAAAACTGTTTTTT. It specifies CASSPSYLLANEKLFF.

V usage is TRBV29-1 and J usage is TRBJ1-1, with 8 bases lining up with TRBD1. CDR3 length: 13 residues. V lost 1 base to trimming and J lost 5 bases; unmatched junction nucleotides: 3. The V gene's germline CDR1 is SQVTM and CDR2 ANQGSEA. The CDR3 is CSVEGQGATEAFF. CDR3 DNA: TGCAGCGTTGAAGGCCAGGGGGCGACTGAAGCTTTCTTT.

The chain employs TRBV24-1 and TRBJ2-2; weak D call: TRBD1 (5 bases). Per the germline V gene, CDR1 is KGHDR and CDR2 is SFDVKD. Trimming cost V 4 bases and J 7 bases, with 9 bases left between them. The CDR3 loop spans 13 amino acids. The DNA for the CDR3 is TGTGCCACCAGTGACCAGGGAATCGGGGAGCTGTTTTTT. Translating it yields CATSDQGIGELFF.

The chain joins TRBV18 to TRBJ1-6, with a weak D call TRBD1 (5 bases). Germline V gene sequence: CDR1 KGHSH, CDR2 LQKENI. The CDR3 length is 14 residues. V was clipped by 6 bases and J by 6 bases, with 12 bases between them. The CDR3 loop is CASSETAPNSPLHF. The CDR3 coding sequence is TGTGCCAGCTCGGAGACAGCCCCTAATTCACCCCTCCACTTT. The full variable domain, in which reference TRBV18 and TRBJ1-6 provide the parts outside the CDR3, is NAGVMQNPRHLVRRRGQEARLRCSPMKGHSHVYWYRQLPEEGLKFMVYLQKENIIDESGMPKERFSAEFPKEGPSILRIQQVVRGDSAAYFCASSETAPNSPLHFGNGTRLTVT.

This chain uses TRBV7-9 with TRBJ2-2; D unresolved. This CDR3 is 17 amino acids long. CDR1 is SEHNR, CDR2 FQNEAQ, per germline (reference sequence). Trimming removed 4 bases at V and 1 base at J, with 16 bases between. CDR3 nucleotide sequence: TGTGCCAGCAGCTCCCACGGGTTCCTAATGAACACCGGGGAGCTGTTTTTT. Translating it yields CASSSHGFLMNTGELFF.

The chain couples TRBV6-5 to TRBJ2-7; tentatively, D is TRBD2 (6 bases). Trimming shortened V by 2 bases and J by 5 bases, and 16 bases separated the two germline ends. CDR3 length equals 15 residues. Looked up from germline, CDR1 is MNHEY and CDR2 is SVGAGI. The CDR3 bases are TGTGCCAGCAGTTACCGCGGACTATCGGGCCACGAGCAGTACTTC. As protein: CASSYRGLSGHEQYF.

The chain couples TRBV6-6 to TRBJ1-1; D not certain. Germline V gives CDR1 MNHNY, CDR2 SVGAGI (reference sequence). This CDR3 is 12 amino acids long. Trimming pared 5 bases from V and 6 bases from J, leaving 10 bases between. In DNA, the CDR3 is TGTGCCAGCAGTAACCGAGGTCCTGAAGCTTTCTTT. It translates to CASSNRGPEAFF.

The chain is built from TRBV5-4 and TRBJ1-3; no clear D. The CDR3 extends over 14 amino acids. In germline, CDR1 is SGHNT, CDR2 YYREEE (reference sequence). Deletions cut 2 bases from V and 0 bases from J, with 6 bases between. Here the CDR3 DNA reads TGTGCCAGCAGCTTCGGGAGCTCTGGAAACACCATATATTTT. Translating gives CASSFGSSGNTIYF.

The chain links TRBV6-5 to TRBJ2-1, with 14 bases identical to TRBD2. The germline V gene has CDR1 MNHEY and CDR2 SVGAGI. The length of the CDR3 is 14 residues. Trimming at V came to 2 bases and at J to 15 bases, leaving 6 bases not matched to a gene. CDR3 coding DNA: TGTGCCAGCAGTTACCCCGGGACTAGCGGGAGTTTGTTCTTC. Translated: CASSYPGTSGSLFF.

The rearrangement joins TRBV11-1 to TRBJ1-1; D is unclear. This CDR3 is 13 amino acids long. Germline CDR1 SGHAT, CDR2 FQDESV (reference sequence). With 6 bases removed from V and 4 bases from J, the gap between germline ends came to 12 bases. The CDR3 reads CASSRTLGTEAFF. The CDR3 bases are TGTGCCAGCAGTAGGACTTTGGGCACTGAAGCTTTCTTT.

This clone has only one observation. V and J are TRBV7-9 and TRBJ1-2; D is possibly TRBD1 (6 bases). Germline CDR1 is SEHNR and CDR2 is FQNEAQ (reference sequence). This CDR3 is built from 13 residues. V was shortened by 2 bases and J by 5 bases, with 9 bases between the two germline ends. DNA of the CDR3: TGTGCCAGCAGCTTACGGGGGGCGTATGGCTACACCTTC. This sequence encodes CASSLRGAYGYTF.

The gene calls are TRBV7-9 and TRBJ2-2; 8 bases line up with TRBD1. After removal of 1 base from V and 7 bases from J, the junction contained 5 bases not matched to a gene. Germline V lookup: CDR1 SEHNR, CDR2 FQNEAQ (reference sequence). CDR3 length: 15 amino acids. CDR3 loop: CASSLETGGVGELFF. Here the CDR3 DNA reads TGTGCCAGCAGCTTAGAAACAGGGGGTGTCGGGGAGCTGTTTTTT.

The CDR3 sequence is CASSPGGGRSGYTF. DNA of the CDR3: TGTGCCAGCAGCCCCGGGGGAGGACGAAGTGGCTACACCTTC. This chain joins TRBV7-3 and TRBJ1-2, with D tentatively TRBD1 (5 bases). The CDR3 covers 14 residues. Per germline, CDR1 SGHTA and CDR2 FQGTGA. Trimming left V 5 bases short and J 7 bases short, with 17 bases between.

This clone was seen once. The chain couples TRBV9 to TRBJ2-2, with TRBD2 matching 8 bases. V lost 4 bases to trimming and J lost 3 bases; unmatched junction nucleotides: 8. Germline loops: CDR1 SGDLS, CDR2 YYNGEE. This CDR3 contains 16 residues. The CDR3 here is CASSPRGGSDTGELFF. CDR3 coding DNA: TGTGCCAGCAGCCCCCGGGGGGGCTCGGACACCGGGGAGCTGTTTTTT. The full variable domain, its missing parts supplied by reference TRBV9 and TRBJ2-2, is DSGVTQTPKHLITATGQRVTLRCSPRSGDLSVYWYQQSLDQGLQFLIQYYNGEERAKGNILERFSAQQFPDLHSELNLSSLELGDSALYFCASSPRGGSDTGELFFGEGSRLTVL.

The chain combines TRBV6-4 with TRBJ2-3, with 9 bases matching TRBD2. The germline V gene encodes CDR1 MRHNA and CDR2 SNTAGT. The trim removed 6 bases at V and 3 bases at J, leaving 7 bases unmatched. The CDR3 totals 15 residues. CDR3 DNA sequence: TGTGCCAGCAGCAGTAGCGGGAGCGGGACAGATACGCAGTATTTT. Residues: CASSSSGSGTDTQYF.

The J gene is TRBJ1-6, the V gene TRBV29-1; a possible D gene is TRBD1 (5 bases). The CDR3 contains 17 residues. With 0 bases removed from V and 0 bases from J, the gap between germline ends came to 12 bases. Per the germline V gene, CDR1 is SQVTM and CDR2 is ANQGSEA. CDR3 DNA sequence: TGCAGCGTTGAAGAAGGCCAGGGCGGCTCCTATAATTCACCCCTCCACTTT. Encoded protein: CSVEEGQGGSYNSPLHF.

The chain couples TRBV19 to TRBJ1-5; 10 bases match TRBD1. After removal of 6 bases from V and 6 bases from J, the junction contained 8 bases not matched to a gene. Germline loops: CDR1 LNHDA, CDR2 SQIVND (reference sequence). This CDR3 contains 15 residues. CDR3 sequence (DNA): TGTGCCAGTAGGAGGGACAGGGGCTTTGGTCAGCCCCAGCATTTT. It encodes CASRRDRGFGQPQHF.

The V gene is TRBV7-6, the J gene TRBJ2-5; the match to TRBD1 covers 9 bases. Per germline, CDR1 SGHVS and CDR2 FNYEAQ. Unmatched junction bases numbered 12, after V lost 5 bases and J lost 5 bases. This CDR3 is 16 amino acids long. The chain's CDR3 is CASSTTGTGIGETQYF. CDR3 bases: TGTGCCAGCAGCACCACCGGGACAGGGATCGGGGAGACCCAGTACTTC.

This clone has more than one count but fewer than ten. The rearrangement links TRBV7-2 to TRBJ2-5, with 7 bases that match TRBD2. Germline loops: CDR1 SGHTA, CDR2 FQGNSA. This CDR3 spans 17 amino acids. After removal of 1 base from V and 1 base from J, the junction contained 9 bases not matched to a gene. The CDR3 protein is CASSLVAGGGPQETQYF. The CDR3, as DNA: TGTGCCAGCAGCTTAGTGGCGGGCGGGGGACCCCAAGAGACCCAGTACTTC.